This T cell receptor beta chain was profiled in a study of CD8 T cells in ankylosing spondylitis (dated by TCRdb to the late 2010s). Background on the whole study: The study set out to find disease-linked TCR variants by profiling T cell receptor beta repertoires in ankylosing spondylitis patients and healthy donors. Samples of peripheral blood were taken, and for ankylosing spondylitis patients, synovial fluid was collected as well. The full study cohort comprised roughly 24 ankylosing spondylitis patients and 85 to 120 healthy donors. General study outcomes and caveats: Some TCR beta motif variants had previously been reported in synovial fluid and blood of reactive arthritis patients, which suggested common disease-initiation mechanisms. The disease-linked clones were reported as significantly enriched in matched synovial fluid samples from ankylosing spondylitis patients. The disease-linked clones showed a CD8+ phenotype and occurred at relatively low frequencies in peripheral blood. A TCR beta motif of eight highly homologous amino acid variants appeared characteristic of blood from ankylosing spondylitis patients.

The sequencer listed for this sample is Illumina HiSeq 2500. Quantitative 5'-RACE with molecular barcodes was used to prepare TCR beta libraries. From the authors' description of their analysis: A new computational method, built on a probabilistic model of VDJ rearrangement, was used to identify disease-linked TCR variants. TCRdb trimmed public reads at Q25 via fastp, called clones via MiXCR and kept in-frame beta chains. Under each unique CDR3 protein, matching rows form one entry showing the most common genes and DNA. The authors' filters were not applied to this entry. The sample records some 840,000 distinct CDR3 sequences, approximately 12% of which are singletons. Clones ranked in the top ten supply roughly 0.51% of the sample. The V end gives up 4 bases and the J end 4 bases, leaving 5 bases in the junction not matched to a gene. From the germline V gene (reference sequence), CDR1 is DFQATT and CDR2 is SNEGSKA. CDR3 length: 13 amino acids, cysteine to phenylalanine. The retained sequence is limited to the CDR3, 39 bases, with the frame set at the first base.

In the case of this clonotype: Its antigen is unknown. There are no base qualities to consult, and no much larger clone falls within one base.

The clonotype was recovered from a male donor with ankylosing spondylitis. This chain joins TRBV20-1 to TRBJ1-2; the junction holds 8 bases that match TRBD1. The sequenced material came from blood, either unsorted or a sorted T cell fraction (not recorded which). This receptor has the CDR3 CSAIRGLSYGYTF. The DNA sequence is as follows: TGCAGTGCTATCAGGGGGCTCTCCTATGGCTACACCTTC.